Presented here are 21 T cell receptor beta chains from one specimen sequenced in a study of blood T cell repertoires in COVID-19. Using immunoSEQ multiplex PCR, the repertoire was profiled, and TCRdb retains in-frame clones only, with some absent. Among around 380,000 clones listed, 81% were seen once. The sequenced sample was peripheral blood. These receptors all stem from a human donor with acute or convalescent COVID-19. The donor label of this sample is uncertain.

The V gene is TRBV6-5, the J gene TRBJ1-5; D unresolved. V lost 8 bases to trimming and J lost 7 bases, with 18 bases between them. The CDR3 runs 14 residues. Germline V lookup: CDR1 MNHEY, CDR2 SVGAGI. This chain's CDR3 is CASGTSLRSQPQHF. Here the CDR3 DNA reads TGTGCCAGCGGTACCTCTCTTCGTAGCCAGCCCCAGCATTTT.

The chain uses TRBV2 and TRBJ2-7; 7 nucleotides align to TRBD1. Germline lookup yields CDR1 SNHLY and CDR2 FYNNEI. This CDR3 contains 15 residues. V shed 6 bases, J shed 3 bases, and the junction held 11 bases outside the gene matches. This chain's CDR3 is CASRMGQMPSYEQYF. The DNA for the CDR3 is TGTGCCAGCAGGATGGGACAGATGCCAAGCTACGAGCAGTACTTC.

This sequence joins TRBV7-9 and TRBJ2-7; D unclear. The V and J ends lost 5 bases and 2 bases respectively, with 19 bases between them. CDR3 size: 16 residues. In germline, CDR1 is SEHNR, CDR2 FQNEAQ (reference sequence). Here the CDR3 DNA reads TGTGCCAGCAGCCCCCTAGGAAGGTCCTTAACCTACGAGCAGTACTTC. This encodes CASSPLGRSLTYEQYF.

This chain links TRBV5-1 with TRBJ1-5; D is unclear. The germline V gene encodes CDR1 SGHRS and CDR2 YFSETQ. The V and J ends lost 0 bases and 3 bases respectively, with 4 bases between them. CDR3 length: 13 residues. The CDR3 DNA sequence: TGCGCCAGCAGCTTGGGGGCCAATCAGCCCCAGCATTTT. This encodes CASSLGANQPQHF. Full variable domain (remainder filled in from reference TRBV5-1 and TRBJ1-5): KAGVTQTPRYLIKTRGQQVTLSCSPISGHRSVSWYQQTPGQGLQFLFEYFSETQRNKGNFPGRFSGRQFSNSRSEMNVSTLELGDSALYLCASSLGANQPQHFGDGTRLSIL.

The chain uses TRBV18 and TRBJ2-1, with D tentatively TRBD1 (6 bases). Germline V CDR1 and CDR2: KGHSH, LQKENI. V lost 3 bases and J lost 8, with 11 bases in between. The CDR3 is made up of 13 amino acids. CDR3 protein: CASSPQGWHEQFF. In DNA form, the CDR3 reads TGTGCCAGCTCACCGCAGGGGTGGCATGAGCAGTTCTTC.

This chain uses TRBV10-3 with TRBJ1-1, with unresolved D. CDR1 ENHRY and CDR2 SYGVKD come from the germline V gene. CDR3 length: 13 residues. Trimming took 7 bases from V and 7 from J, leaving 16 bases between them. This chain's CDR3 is CAINAGTSIEAFF. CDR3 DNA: TGTGCCATCAATGCGGGTACCTCTATTGAAGCTTTCTTT.

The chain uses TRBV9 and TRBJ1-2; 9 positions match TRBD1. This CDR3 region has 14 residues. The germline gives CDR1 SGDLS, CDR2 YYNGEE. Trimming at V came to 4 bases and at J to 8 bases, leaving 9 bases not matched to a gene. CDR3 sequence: CASSSQQGAGGYTF. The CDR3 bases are TGTGCCAGCAGCTCTCAACAGGGGGCAGGGGGCTACACCTTC.

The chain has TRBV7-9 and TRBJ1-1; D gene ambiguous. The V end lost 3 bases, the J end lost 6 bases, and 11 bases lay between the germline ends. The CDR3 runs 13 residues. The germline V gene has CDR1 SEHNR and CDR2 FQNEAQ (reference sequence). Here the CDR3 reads CASSFVGVSEAFF. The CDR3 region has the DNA TGTGCCAGCAGCTTCGTCGGGGTATCTGAAGCTTTCTTT.

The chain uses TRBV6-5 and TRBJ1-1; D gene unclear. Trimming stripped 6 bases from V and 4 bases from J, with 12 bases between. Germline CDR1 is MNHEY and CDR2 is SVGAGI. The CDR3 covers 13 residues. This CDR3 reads CASSMPPGTEAFF. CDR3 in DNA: TGTGCCAGCAGCATGCCCCCGGGCACTGAAGCTTTCTTT.

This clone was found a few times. The CDR3 is CASSFPASGSGYNEQFF. The CDR3 region has the DNA TGCGCCAGCAGCTTCCCCGCTAGCGGCTCGGGATACAATGAGCAGTTCTTC. V gene TRBV5-1 combines with J gene TRBJ2-1; 7 nucleotides align to TRBD2. J was trimmed by 4 bases and V by 2 bases; bases with no gene match: 12. The CDR3 is 17 residues long. CDR1 and CDR2 from the germline V gene are SGHRS and YFSETQ.

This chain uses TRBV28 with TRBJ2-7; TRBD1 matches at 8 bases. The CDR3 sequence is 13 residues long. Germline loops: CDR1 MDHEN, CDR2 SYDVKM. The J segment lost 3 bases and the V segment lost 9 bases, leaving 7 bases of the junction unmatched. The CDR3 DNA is TGTGCCAGTACCGGGACAGGCGACTACGAGCAGTACTTC. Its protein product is CASTGTGDYEQYF.

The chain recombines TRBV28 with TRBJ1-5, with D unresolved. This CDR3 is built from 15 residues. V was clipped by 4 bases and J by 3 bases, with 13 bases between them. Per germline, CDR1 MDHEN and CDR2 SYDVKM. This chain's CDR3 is CASSSPRSANQPQHF. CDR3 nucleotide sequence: TGTGCCAGCAGTTCCCCCAGGTCCGCCAATCAGCCCCAGCATTTT.

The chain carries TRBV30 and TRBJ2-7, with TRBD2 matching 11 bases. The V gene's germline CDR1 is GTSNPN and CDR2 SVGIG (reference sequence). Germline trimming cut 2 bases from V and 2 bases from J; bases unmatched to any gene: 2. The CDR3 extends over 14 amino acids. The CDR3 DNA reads TGTGCCTGGAGTACTAGCGGGGGCCCCTACGAGCAGTACTTC. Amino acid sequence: CAWSTSGGPYEQYF.

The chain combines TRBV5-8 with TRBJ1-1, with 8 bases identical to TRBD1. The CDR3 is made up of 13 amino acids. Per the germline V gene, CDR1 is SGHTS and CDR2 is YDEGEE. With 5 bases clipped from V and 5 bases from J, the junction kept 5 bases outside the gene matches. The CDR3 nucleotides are TGTGCCAGCAGTTTACAGGGGGTGACTGAAGCTTTCTTT. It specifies CASSLQGVTEAFF.

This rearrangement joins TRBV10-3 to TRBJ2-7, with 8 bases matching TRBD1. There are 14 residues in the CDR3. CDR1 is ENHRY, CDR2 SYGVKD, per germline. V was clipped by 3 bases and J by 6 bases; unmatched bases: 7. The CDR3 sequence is CAISDPDRGGEQYF. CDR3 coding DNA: TGTGCCATCAGTGACCCAGACAGGGGAGGCGAGCAGTACTTC.

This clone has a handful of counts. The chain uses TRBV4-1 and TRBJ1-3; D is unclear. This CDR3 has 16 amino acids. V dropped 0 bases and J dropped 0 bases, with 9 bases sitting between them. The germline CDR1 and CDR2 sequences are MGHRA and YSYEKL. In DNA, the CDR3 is TGCGCCAGCAGCCAAGATGACGGAGCCTCTGGAAACACCATATATTTT. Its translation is CASSQDDGASGNTIYF.

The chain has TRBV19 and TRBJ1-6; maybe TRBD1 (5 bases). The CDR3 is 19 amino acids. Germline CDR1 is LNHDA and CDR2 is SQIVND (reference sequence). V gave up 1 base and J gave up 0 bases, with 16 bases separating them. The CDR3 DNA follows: TGTGCCAGTAGTATAGTGGCGTCGGGGGGGAGCTCCTATAATTCACCCCTCCACTTT. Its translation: CASSIVASGGSSYNSPLHF.

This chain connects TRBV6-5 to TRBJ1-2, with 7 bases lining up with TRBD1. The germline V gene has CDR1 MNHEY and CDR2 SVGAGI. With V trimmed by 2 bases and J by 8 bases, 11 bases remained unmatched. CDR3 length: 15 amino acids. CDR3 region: CASSYEEGAAWGYTF. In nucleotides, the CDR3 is TGTGCCAGCAGTTACGAAGAGGGGGCGGCGTGGGGCTACACCTTC.

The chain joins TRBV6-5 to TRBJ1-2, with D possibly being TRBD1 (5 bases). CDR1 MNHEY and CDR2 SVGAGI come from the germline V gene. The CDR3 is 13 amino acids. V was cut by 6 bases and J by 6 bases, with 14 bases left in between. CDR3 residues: CASRPQGRDGYTF. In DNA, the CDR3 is TGTGCCAGCAGGCCCCAGGGAAGAGATGGCTACACCTTC.

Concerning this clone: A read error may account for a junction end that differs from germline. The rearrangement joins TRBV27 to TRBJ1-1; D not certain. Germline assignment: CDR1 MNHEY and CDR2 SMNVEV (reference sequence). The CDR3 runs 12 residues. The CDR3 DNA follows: TGTGCCAGCAGCTTTACCAACAGTGAAGCTTTCTTT. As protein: CASSFTNSEAFF.

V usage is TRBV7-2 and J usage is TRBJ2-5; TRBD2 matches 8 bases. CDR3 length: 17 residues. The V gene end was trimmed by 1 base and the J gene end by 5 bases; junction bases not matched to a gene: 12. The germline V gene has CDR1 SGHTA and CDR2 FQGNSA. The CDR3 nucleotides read TGTGCCAGCAGCTTAGTCGGGTCCGGGAGGGTGGACGAGACCCAGTACTTC. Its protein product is CASSLVGSGRVDETQYF.